The 7 T cell receptor beta chains reported below all come from one sample, sequenced in a study of T cell clonality in common variable immunodeficiency. This table comes from immunoSEQ multiplex PCR, and its TCRdb copy is limited to in-frame clones, with some not included. This repertoire holds more than 35,000 clones, and none appear only once. Sample: peripheral blood mononuclear cells. These receptors all stem from a person aged 18 to 75 in good health.

This clone was detected ten times or more. The sequenced fragment ends 3 residues before the CDR3 boundary, so the rest is inferred from the germline J gene. V gene TRBV5-6 combines with J gene TRBJ2-7; possible D gene TRBD1, 6 bases. V was trimmed by 4 bases and J by 4 bases, leaving 9 bases between them. Per the germline V gene, CDR1 is SGHDT and CDR2 is YYEEEE. This CDR3 comprises 12 residues. Partial CDR3 DNA: TGTGCCAGCAGCGCTCAGGGGTACGAG. Its protein product is CASSAQGYE. The full CDR3 is CASSAQGYEQYF. Full variable domain (outside the CDR3, taken from reference TRBV5-6 and TRBJ2-7): DAGVTQSPTHLIKTRGQQVTLRCSPKSGHDTVSWYQQALGQGPQFIFQYYEEEERQRGNFPDRFSGHQFPNYSSELNVNALLLGDSALYLCASSAQGYEQYFGPGTRLTVT.

In this sample, this clone turned up many times. From the germline J gene comes the end of the CDR3, since the read stops 3 residues before it. V gene TRBV19 combines with J gene TRBJ2-1, with 9 bases that match TRBD1. The germline gives CDR1 LNHDA, CDR2 SQIVND (reference sequence). Trimming at V came to 3 bases and at J to 9 bases, leaving 9 bases not matched to a gene. The CDR3 extends over 15 amino acids. The CDR3 here is CASSIRYRGQGEQFF. The CDR3 bases that were read are TGTGCCAGTAGTATCCGCTACAGGGGGCAGGGTGAG.

In its sample, this clone was seen many times. The CDR3 is cut off 3 residues early in the read; its end comes from the germline J gene. The chain couples TRBV5-6 to TRBJ2-3; no clear D. V lost 1 base and J 5 bases, leaving 8 bases between the germline ends. The germline gives CDR1 SGHDT, CDR2 YYEEEE. The CDR3 runs to 13 residues. The CDR3 loop reads CASSLQRRDTQYF. CDR3 bases read: TGTGCCAGCAGCTTGCAGCGCAGAGATACG.

This clone showed up many times. The read ends 3 residues early relative to the CDR3; the germline J gene fills the gap. The chain joins TRBV20-1 to TRBJ2-5, with 10 bases matching TRBD2. The V gene's germline CDR1 is DFQATT and CDR2 SNEGSKA (reference sequence). With 2 bases clipped from V and 4 bases from J, the junction kept 16 bases outside the gene matches. The CDR3 consists of 18 residues. This CDR3 reads CSARPRGLARRGAETQYF. CDR3 bases read: TGCAGTGCTAGACCCCGGGGACTAGCGAGGCGGGGGGCAGAGACC.

This clone was seen at least ten times. The CDR3 extends 3 residues past the end of the read, so its final part is completed from the germline J gene. The chain is built from TRBV20-1 and TRBJ1-5, with D perhaps TRBD1 (5 bases). The germline V gene has CDR1 DFQATT and CDR2 SNEGSKA (reference sequence). V was clipped by 5 bases and J by 4 bases, with 18 bases between them. The CDR3 runs to 15 residues. The part of the CDR3 DNA that was read is TGCAGTGCTCCCCGGGCCGGAGGGGAGAATCAGCCC. Residues: CSAPRAGGENQP. In full, the CDR3 reads CSAPRAGGENQPQHF.

The table lists this clone with many counts. The CDR3 end falls 3 residues outside the read, so it is completed with the germline J gene. The V and J genes are TRBV6-1 and TRBJ2-7; TRBD2 aligns across 7 bases. Germline CDR1 is MNHNS and CDR2 is SASEGT. The CDR3 is made up of 12 amino acids. Trimming cost V 4 bases and J 3 bases; bases outside gene matches: 0. The CDR3 DNA, read in part, is TGTGCCAGCAGTGGGACTAGCTACGAG. Amino acids: CASSGTSYE. The full CDR3 reads CASSGTSYEQYF.

This clone has more than one count but fewer than ten. A read error is possible here, since a much larger clone lies one base away. The CDR3 end is not reached by the read, which stops 3 residues before it; the germline J gene fills it in. V and J are TRBV7-9 and TRBJ2-1, with D unresolved. Germline loops: CDR1 SEHNR, CDR2 FQNEAQ (reference sequence). This CDR3 spans 14 amino acids. The sequenced CDR3 bases are TGTCCCAGCAGCCGCTCCCAACTTATCCATGAG. Translating it yields CPSSRSQLIHE. The complete CDR3 reads CPSSRSQLIHEQFF.